The 24 T cell receptor beta chains below all came from one sample that was sequenced in a study of shared clonotypes between healthy human individuals. Using immunoSEQ multiplex PCR, the repertoire was profiled, and TCRdb retains in-frame clones only, with some absent. Of 800,000 to 950,000 clones listed, about 96% were seen once; the top ten hold over 0.2%. Terminally differentiated effector memory CD45RA+ cells were excluded from the naive CD8 cells, which were CD45RO-negative and positively selected for CCR7. The sequenced sample consisted of naive CD8+ T cells sorted from blood. The receptors originated from a man aged 30 to 45 in good health.

For the CDR3, the DNA is TGTGCCAGCAGCGTAGGGCTTCCCTCCTACAATGAGCAGTTCTTC. Translation: CASSVGLPSYNEQFF. This chain links TRBV9 with TRBJ2-1; D unresolved. The germline V gene encodes CDR1 SGDLS and CDR2 YYNGEE. CDR3 length: 15 residues. Deletions cut 0 bases from V and 0 bases from J, with 7 bases between.

The chain uses TRBV19 and TRBJ1-2; TRBD1 is a possible D gene (5 bases). Trimming took off 5 bases at V and 8 bases at J, with 9 bases between the two ends. This CDR3 is built from 11 residues. Per germline, CDR1 LNHDA and CDR2 SQIVND (reference sequence). The CDR3 DNA is TGTGCCAGTAGTGCAGGGCCGGGCTACACCTTC. Its protein product is CASSAGPGYTF. Filled out from reference TRBV19 and TRBJ1-2, the complete variable domain reads DGGITQSPKYLFRKEGQNVTLSCEQNLNHDAMYWYRQDPGQGLRLIYYSQIVNDFQKGDIAEGYSVSREKKESFPLTVTSAQKNPTAFYLCASSAGPGYTFGSGTRLTVV.

The chain uses TRBV7-9 and TRBJ2-7, with 9 bases that match TRBD1. This CDR3 region has 14 residues. Germline trimming cut 3 bases from V and 6 bases from J; bases unmatched to any gene: 6. The germline V gene has CDR1 SEHNR and CDR2 FQNEAQ (reference sequence). The DNA of the CDR3 is TGTGCCAGCAGCTTTAACAGGGGGCGCGGCGAGCAGTACTTC. Its translation: CASSFNRGRGEQYF.

The chain couples TRBV4-3 to TRBJ1-4, with D uncertain. This CDR3 has 21 amino acids. Germline values: CDR1 LGHNA, CDR2 YSLEER. Deletions cut 1 base from V and 0 bases from J, with 24 bases between. In DNA, the CDR3 is TGCGCCAGCAGCCAAGGTCTAGGGTCCCCACCCTTCATTTCAACTAATGAAAAACTGTTTTTT. It translates to CASSQGLGSPPFISTNEKLFF.

This chain uses TRBV28 with TRBJ2-7; possible D gene TRBD2, 6 bases. V lost 5 bases, J lost 0 bases, and 11 bases lay in between. The CDR3 is 14 amino acids. Germline CDR1 and CDR2: MDHEN and SYDVKM. CDR3 residues: CASSVAVSSYEQYF. The CDR3 coding sequence is TGTGCCAGCAGTGTAGCGGTGAGCTCCTACGAGCAGTACTTC.

The J gene is TRBJ2-5, the V gene TRBV7-9, with no clear D. TRBJ2-7 matches the DNA end more closely, so the J call is doubtful. The CDR3 consists of 14 residues. Germline CDR1 is SEHNR and CDR2 is FQNEAQ (reference sequence). CDR3 in amino acids: CASSGPGQAYEQYF. The CDR3 DNA follows: TGTGCCAGCAGCGGACCGGGCCAAGCCTACGAGCAGTACTTC.

The chain employs TRBV13 and TRBJ1-2; the D gene is possibly TRBD1 (5 bases). V dropped 2 bases and J dropped 8 bases, with 12 bases sitting between them. Germline values: CDR1 PRHDT, CDR2 FYEKMQ (reference sequence). The CDR3 covers 13 residues. Here the CDR3 reads CASSLRGEEGYTF. In nucleotides, the CDR3 is TGTGCCAGCAGCTTAAGGGGCGAGGAAGGCTACACCTTC.

Of note for this clone: Different DNA sequences within this sample yield the same CDR3. The chain is built from TRBV7-9 and TRBJ2-7; D is uncertain. Germline values: CDR1 SEHNR, CDR2 FQNEAQ (reference sequence). The length of the CDR3 is 12 residues. The ends were cut back, 1 base at V and 5 bases at J, with 6 bases in the middle. CDR3 in DNA: TGTGCCAGCAGCTTAGGGGAAAACGAGCAGTACTTC. This translates into CASSLGENEQYF.

This clone was seen a handful of times. The CDR3 DNA follows: TGTGCCAGCAGCGTATCGGGGCGGGGGAACAATGAGCAGTTCTTC. Amino acids: CASSVSGRGNNEQFF. The chain links TRBV9 to TRBJ2-1; 7 bases are a match to TRBD2. Germline loops: CDR1 SGDLS, CDR2 YYNGEE. The CDR3 is made up of 15 amino acids. J was trimmed by 5 bases and V by 1 base; bases with no gene match: 6.

This clone was seen just once. The chain is built from TRBV6-6 and TRBJ2-4; D remains unclear. Between the trimmed V and J ends, which lost 2 bases and 0 bases, there was a span of 11 bases. CDR1 is MNHNY, CDR2 SVGAGI, per germline (reference sequence). The length of the CDR3 is 16 residues. The CDR3 sequence is CASSYTQILAKNIQYF. CDR3 in DNA: TGTGCCAGCAGTTACACGCAAATCTTAGCCAAAAACATTCAGTACTTC.

This chain uses TRBV21-1 with TRBJ1-1; the table calls TRBD1, which could not be checked here. TRBV21-1 is listed as a pseudogene. This CDR3 has 16 residues. CDR3: CASSPGWPGVNTEAFF. In nucleotides, the CDR3 is TGTGCCAGCAGCCCTGGATGGCCAGGGGTAAACACTGAAGCTTTCTTT.

The J gene is TRBJ1-1, the V gene TRBV6-6, with 7 nucleotides matching TRBD1. The junction had 2 bases not matched to a gene; V was cut back by 2 bases and J by 2 bases. This CDR3 comprises 14 residues. Germline-derived CDR1 and CDR2 are MNHNY and SVGAGI (reference sequence). CDR3 nucleotide sequence: TGTGCCAGCAGTTACCGGGACAGAAACACTGAAGCTTTCTTT. Translated, it gives CASSYRDRNTEAFF.

V and J are TRBV6-1 and TRBJ2-1, with 7 positions matching TRBD2. The CDR3 is 17 amino acids. J lost 2 bases, V lost 2 bases, and 9 bases had no gene match. The germline V gene encodes CDR1 MNHNS and CDR2 SASEGT. CDR3 loop: CASSEFPSSGPYNEQFF. The CDR3 coding sequence is TGTGCCAGCAGTGAATTCCCCTCTAGCGGTCCCTACAATGAGCAGTTCTTC.

This clone was recorded only once. The J gene is TRBJ2-7, the V gene TRBV29-1, with a tentative D call TRBD2 (5 bases). V lost 6 bases to trimming and J lost 3 bases, with 15 bases between them. The CDR3 has 13 amino acids. Germline CDR1 is SQVTM and CDR2 is ANQGSEA. CDR3 amino acids: CSVLDSFDYEQYF. Here the CDR3 DNA reads TGCAGCGTGCTGGACTCATTCGACTACGAGCAGTACTTC.

The V gene is TRBV5-6, the J gene TRBJ2-1, with D maybe TRBD2 (5 bases). Germline assignment: CDR1 SGHDT and CDR2 YYEEEE. The CDR3 covers 15 residues. The V and J ends lost 6 bases and 7 bases respectively, with 20 bases between them. CDR3 DNA: TGTGCCAGCACCTCCCGGGGTTCGGGGTTGAATGAGCAGTTCTTC. It codes for CASTSRGSGLNEQFF.

The J gene is TRBJ1-2, the V gene TRBV29-1, with a possible D match to TRBD1 (5 bases). Between the trimmed V and J ends, which lost 0 bases and 8 bases, there was a span of 13 bases. Germline V gene lookup returns CDR1 SQVTM and CDR2 ANQGSEA. The CDR3 is made up of 13 amino acids. This chain's CDR3 is CSVEDLIGDGYTF. Written as DNA, the CDR3 is TGCAGCGTTGAAGATCTGATCGGGGACGGCTACACCTTC.

This clone was recorded only once. The V and J genes are TRBV6-5 and TRBJ2-5, with a possible D match to TRBD2 (5 bases). V shed 3 bases and J shed 2 bases, with 13 bases lying between them. The CDR3 sequence is 15 residues long. CDR1 and CDR2 from the germline V gene are MNHEY and SVGAGI. The CDR3 DNA follows: TGTGCCAGCAGTTATCAAGGAGGTGAGCAAGAGACCCAGTACTTC. It encodes CASSYQGGEQETQYF.

The chain carries TRBV7-9 and TRBJ2-1; D unclear. V was cut by 8 bases and J by 6 bases, with 26 bases left in between. Germline values: CDR1 SEHNR, CDR2 FQNEAQ (reference sequence). The CDR3 runs 17 residues. DNA for the CDR3: TGTGCCAGCGGTGATCCTTCGGTCACGAGACTCCGCAATGAGCAGTTCTTC. This gives the protein CASGDPSVTRLRNEQFF.

The rearrangement joins TRBV2 to TRBJ1-2, with 9 positions matching TRBD1. Germline CDR1 and CDR2: SNHLY and FYNNEI. CDR3 length: 12 amino acids. J was trimmed by 7 bases and V by 10 bases; bases with no gene match: 7. The CDR3 sequence is CATEQGASGYTF. Here the CDR3 DNA reads TGTGCCACCGAACAGGGGGCGTCTGGCTACACCTTC.

This chain joins TRBV6-1 and TRBJ2-1, with 8 bases lining up with TRBD1. CDR1 MNHNS and CDR2 SASEGT come from the germline V gene. The CDR3 has 16 residues. With V trimmed by 4 bases and J by 2 bases, 7 bases remained unmatched. Here the CDR3 DNA reads TGTGCCAGCAGTGGGTCCGGGACAGGCCCCTACAATGAGCAGTTCTTC. Its protein is CASSGSGTGPYNEQFF.

This chain links TRBV13 with TRBJ2-3; 9 nucleotides align to TRBD2. V shed 0 bases and J 4 bases; nucleotides not matched to a gene: 8. CDR3 length: 17 amino acids. Germline CDR1 and CDR2: PRHDT and FYEKMQ (reference sequence). Here the CDR3 reads CASSLGLSGSISDTQYF. CDR3 nucleotide sequence: TGTGCCAGCAGCTTAGGGCTTAGCGGGAGCATCTCAGATACGCAGTATTTT.

For the CDR3, the DNA is TGCGCCAGCAGCTTGGAATCGACACCCTCCTACGAGCAGTACTTC. Protein: CASSLESTPSYEQYF. The V call is TRBV5-1, the J call TRBJ2-7; no firm D call. CDR3 size: 15 residues. Germline values: CDR1 SGHRS, CDR2 YFSETQ. Trimming took off 0 bases at V and 0 bases at J, with 10 bases between the two ends.

The CDR3 region is CASSSISGTDRMNTEAFF. The CDR3 nucleotides are TGTGCCAGCAGCTCCATTAGTGGGACAGACCGGATGAACACTGAAGCTTTCTTT. This chain links TRBV13 with TRBJ1-1, with 7 bases fitting TRBD1. The CDR3 contains 18 residues. Germline V gene lookup returns CDR1 PRHDT and CDR2 FYEKMQ (reference sequence). Trimming took 4 bases from V and 0 from J; bases not matched to a gene: 14.

V gene TRBV9 combines with J gene TRBJ1-5; tentative D call: TRBD1 (5 bases). This CDR3 spans 16 amino acids. Germline lookup yields CDR1 SGDLS and CDR2 YYNGEE. Deletions cut 3 bases from V and 0 bases from J, with 13 bases between. The CDR3 DNA sequence: TGTGCCAGCAGCGCAGGGACGGATTATAGCAATCAGCCCCAGCATTTT. This encodes CASSAGTDYSNQPQHF. The full variable domain, with the rest looked up from reference TRBV9 and TRBJ1-5, is DSGVTQTPKHLITATGQRVTLRCSPRSGDLSVYWYQQSLDQGLQFLIQYYNGEERAKGNILERFSAQQFPDLHSELNLSSLELGDSALYFCASSAGTDYSNQPQHFGDGTRLSIL.